This T cell receptor (beta chain) was captured in a study of T-cell reconstitution after alpha-beta-depleted transplantation in children. This clonotype was seen at least ten times. Antigen: not known. The authors prepared the TCRbeta library with unique molecular identifiers. TCRdb called the PCR reads again in MiXCR, with one record for every CDR3 protein. The sample yields some 600,000 distinct CDR3 sequences, 10% to 15% seen once. General study points: Day-60 TCRbeta diversity that was high in some patients was derived from surviving recipient T cells and thymic progenitors. Where alpha-beta T cells came from about two months after transplant was reportedly several hundred expanded graft clones.

This CDR3 is built from 16 residues. V shed 7 bases and J shed 4 bases, with 22 bases lying between them. Germline lookup yields CDR1 LGHDT and CDR2 YNNKEL (reference sequence). This material consisted of PBMCs, mostly from graft donor cells, taken 360 days after TCRalphabeta/CD19-depleted stem cell transplant. The chain employs TRBV3-1 and TRBJ1-1; possibly TRBD1 for D (5 bases). The TCR was taken from a male patient between 5 and 17 years old who had a stem cell transplant for acute myeloid leukemia, so the T cells may come from the graft donor. CDR3 sequence: CASTPVPGGLSTEAFF. The CDR3 DNA follows: TGTGCCAGCACCCCAGTCCCCGGGGGATTGAGCACTGAAGCTTTCTTT.